This TCR beta chain was retrieved from a study of OX40 agonist ivuxolimab in advanced cancers. Overall study context: Three individuals attained partial responses, comprising one hepatocellular carcinoma case and two cutaneous melanoma cases.

Some clones are missing from TCRdb's copy, which holds only in-frame ones; the method was immunoSEQ multiplex PCR. This table holds 78,000 or so clones, around nine tenths found once. If patients had autoimmune disease history or systemic immunosuppression, they were excluded. Trimming removed 5 bases from V and 5 bases from J, with 9 bases in between. From germline, CDR1 is SQVTM and CDR2 ANQGSEA. The CDR3 runs 11 residues. The TCR comes from an adult with an advanced solid tumor such as melanoma, head and neck, liver or kidney cancer. The rearrangement links TRBV29-1 to TRBJ1-1; D ambiguous. The sample was CD4+ or CD8+ T cells sorted from blood, taken in a trial of the OX40 agonist ivuxolimab. The CDR3 loop reads CSVSWRTEAFF. CDR3 DNA: TGCAGCGTTTCTTGGAGGACTGAAGCTTTCTTT. Combining the CDR3 with reference TRBV29-1 and TRBJ1-1 gives the whole variable domain SAVISQKPSRDICQRGTSLTIQCQVDSQVTMMFWYRQQPGQSLTLIATANQGSEATYESGFVIDKFPISRPNLTFSTLTVSNMSPEDSSIYLCSVSWRTEAFFGQGTRLTVV.